The rows below give T cell receptor beta chains drawn from one sample of a study of read filtering for tumor transcriptome and immune sequencing. TCRdb passed the reads through MiXCR, listing each CDR3 protein once. Seen here are about 130,000 distinct CDR3 sequences, roughly 13% observed once, and the top ten hold 8% to 13%. Sequencing was performed on a population of CD138-negative cells sorted from bone marrow. Receptors originate from a donor at least 40 years old with multiple myeloma. Each CDR3 is given with its conserved first and last residue. Each record gives: J gene, V gene, clone size, D gene, CDR3 DNA, CDR3 protein. D genes are given only for firm matches. The size of a clone is reported for some rows only, either as once, few or many, or as a class for expanded clones.

>TRBJ2-1|TRBV5-6|many|TRBD2
TGTGCCAGCAGCTTGGTCCTAGCGGGGGGCCCGAGCTCCTACAATGAGCAGTTCTTC
CASSLVLAGGPSSYNEQFF
>TRBJ1-1|TRBV12-3/TRBV12-4|few|TRBD1
TGTGCCAGCAGTCCAGGGGCACTCCGGGGACAGGGGTTGGACCCTGAAGCTTTCTTT
CASSPGALRGQGLDPEAFF
>TRBJ2-1|TRBV3-1|many|TRBD2
TGTGCCAGCAGCCAAGACGCACTAGCGAATGAGCAGTTCTTC
CASSQDALANEQFF
>TRBJ2-6|TRBV11-2|many|TRBD1
TGTGCCAGCAGCGAAGGGGGCGCCGGGGCCAACGTCCTGACTTTC
CASSEGGAGANVLTF
>TRBJ2-1|TRBV29-1|many|TRBD2
TGCAGCGCCAGGACTAGCGGGAGGGCTGGAGGGCAGTTCTTC
CSARTSGRAGGQFF
>TRBJ2-3|TRBV12-3/TRBV12-4|.|.
TGTGCCAGCAGTTTATTCCGGGGACTCGGAGGCACAGATACGCAGTATTTT
CASSLFRGLGGTDTQYF
>TRBJ2-1|TRBV7-2|many|.
TGTGCCAGCAGCGCAAGATGGACTGGGAATGAGCAGTTCTTC
CASSARWTGNEQFF
>TRBJ2-3|TRBV24-1|many|TRBD1
TGTGCCACCAGTGACTCGGGACAGGGAATGTCAGATACGCAGTATTTT
CATSDSGQGMSDTQYF
>TRBJ1-1|TRBV5-1|many|TRBD1
TGCGCCAGCAGCGGCGAGGTCACAGGGGGTACTGAAGCTTTCTTT
CASSGEVTGGTEAFF
>TRBJ2-3|TRBV29-1|many|.
TGCAGCGTTCAGGGGAGGACTAGCACAGATACGCAGTATTTT
CSVQGRTSTDTQYF
>TRBJ1-4|TRBV5-5|many|.
TGTGCCAGCAGCTTCTACGGTTCCCTCTCTAATGAAAAACTGTTTTTT
CASSFYGSLSNEKLFF
>TRBJ2-3|TRBV19|few|.
TGTGCCAGTAAATTAAAGTCCAGGGTGGATACAGATACGCAGTATTTT
CASKLKSRVDTDTQYF
>TRBJ2-5|TRBV9|few|.
TGTGACAGCAGCGTAAGGAGCCTCGGGCCCAACCAAGAGACCCAGTACTTC
CDSSVRSLGPNQETQYF
>TRBJ1-1|TRBV27|many|TRBD1
TGTGCCAGCAGTTACCGGGGACAGGGGACCGAAGCTTTCTTT
CASSYRGQGTEAFF
>TRBJ2-3|TRBV13|many|TRBD1
TGTGCCAGCAGCGCGCCGGACAGGGTCGTGGCAGATACGCAGTATTTT
CASSAPDRVVADTQYF
>TRBJ1-4|TRBV4-1|many|.
TGCGCCAGCAGCCGCAGCCCTAATGAAAAACTGTTTTTT
CASSRSPNEKLFF